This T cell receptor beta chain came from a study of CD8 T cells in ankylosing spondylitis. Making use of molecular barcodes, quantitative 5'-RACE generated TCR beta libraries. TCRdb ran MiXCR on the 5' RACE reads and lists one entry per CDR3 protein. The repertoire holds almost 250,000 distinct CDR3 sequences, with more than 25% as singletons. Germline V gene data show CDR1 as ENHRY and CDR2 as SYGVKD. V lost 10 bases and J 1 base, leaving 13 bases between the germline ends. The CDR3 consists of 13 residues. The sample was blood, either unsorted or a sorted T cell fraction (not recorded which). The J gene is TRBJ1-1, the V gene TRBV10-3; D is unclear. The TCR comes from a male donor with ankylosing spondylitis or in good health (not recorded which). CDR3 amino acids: CATSAKGNTEAFF. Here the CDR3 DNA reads TGTGCCACCAGCGCAAAGGGGAACACTGAAGCTTTCTTT.